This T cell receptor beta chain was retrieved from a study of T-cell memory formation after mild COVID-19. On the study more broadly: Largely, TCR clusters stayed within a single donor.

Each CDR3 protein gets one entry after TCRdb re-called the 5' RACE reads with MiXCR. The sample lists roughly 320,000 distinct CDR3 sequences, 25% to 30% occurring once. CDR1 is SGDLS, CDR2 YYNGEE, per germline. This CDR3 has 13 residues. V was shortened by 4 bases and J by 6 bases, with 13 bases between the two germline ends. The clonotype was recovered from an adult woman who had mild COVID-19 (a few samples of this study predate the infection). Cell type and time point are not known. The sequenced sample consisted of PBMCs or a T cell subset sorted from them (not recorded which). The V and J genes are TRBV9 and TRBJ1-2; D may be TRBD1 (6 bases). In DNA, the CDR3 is TGTGCCAGCAGCCTGTGGGACACCGATGGCTACACCTTC. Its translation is CASSLWDTDGYTF.